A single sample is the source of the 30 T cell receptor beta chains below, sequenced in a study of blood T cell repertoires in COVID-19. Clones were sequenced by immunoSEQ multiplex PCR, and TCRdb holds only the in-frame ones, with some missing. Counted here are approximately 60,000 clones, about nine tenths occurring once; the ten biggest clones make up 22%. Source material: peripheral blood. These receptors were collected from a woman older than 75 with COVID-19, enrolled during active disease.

The CDR3 DNA reads TGCGCCAGCAGCTTCCAGGGGGCTGACTCACCCCTCCACTTT. Translated: CASSFQGADSPLHF. The chain couples TRBV5-1 to TRBJ1-6; 8 bases fit TRBD1. The J segment lost 10 bases and the V segment lost 2 bases, leaving 5 bases of the junction unmatched. The CDR3 consists of 14 residues. Germline loops: CDR1 SGHRS, CDR2 YFSETQ. The complete variable domain, with remaining parts taken from reference TRBV5-1 and TRBJ1-6, reads KAGVTQTPRYLIKTRGQQVTLSCSPISGHRSVSWYQQTPGQGLQFLFEYFSETQRNKGNFPGRFSGRQFSNSRSEMNVSTLELGDSALYLCASSFQGADSPLHFGNGTRLTVT.

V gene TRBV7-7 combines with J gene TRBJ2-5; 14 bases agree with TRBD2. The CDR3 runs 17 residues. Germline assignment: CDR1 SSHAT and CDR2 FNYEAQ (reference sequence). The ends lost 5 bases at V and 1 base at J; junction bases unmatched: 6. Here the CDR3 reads CASSRGLAGGPQETQYF. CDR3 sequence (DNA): TGTGCCAGCAGCCGTGGACTAGCGGGGGGACCCCAAGAGACCCAGTACTTC.

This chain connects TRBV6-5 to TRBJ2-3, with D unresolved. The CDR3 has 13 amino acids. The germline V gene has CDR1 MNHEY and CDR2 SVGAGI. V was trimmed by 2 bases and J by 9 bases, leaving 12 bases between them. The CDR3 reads CASSYGPSRTQYF. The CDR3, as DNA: TGTGCCAGCAGTTACGGGCCTTCCCGAACGCAGTATTTT.

CDR3 region: CAWSVGGARNSPLHF. The CDR3 bases are TGTGCCTGGAGTGTTGGGGGGGCGCGTAATTCACCCCTCCACTTT. The genes are TRBV30 and TRBJ1-6; tentative D call: TRBD1 (6 bases). This CDR3 has 15 amino acids. The V end was cut by 0 bases, the J end by 6 bases, with 12 bases between. Germline loops: CDR1 GTSNPN, CDR2 SVGIG (reference sequence).

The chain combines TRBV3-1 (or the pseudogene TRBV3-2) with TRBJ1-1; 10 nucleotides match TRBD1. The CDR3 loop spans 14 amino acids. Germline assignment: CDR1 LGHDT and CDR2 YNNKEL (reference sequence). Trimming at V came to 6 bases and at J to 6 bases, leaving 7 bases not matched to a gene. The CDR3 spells CASRETGGASEAFF. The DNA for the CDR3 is TGTGCCAGCAGGGAGACAGGGGGCGCTTCTGAAGCTTTCTTT.

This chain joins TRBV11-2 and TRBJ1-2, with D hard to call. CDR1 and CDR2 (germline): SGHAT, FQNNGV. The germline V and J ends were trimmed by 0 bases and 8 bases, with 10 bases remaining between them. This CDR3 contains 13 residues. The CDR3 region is CASSLDLFAGYTF. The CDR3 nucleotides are TGTGCCAGCAGCTTAGATCTATTTGCCGGCTACACCTTC. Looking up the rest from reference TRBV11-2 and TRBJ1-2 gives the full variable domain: EAGVAQSPRYKIIEKRQSVAFWCNPISGHATLYWYQQILGQGPKLLIQFQNNGVVDDSQLPKDRFSAERLKGVDSTLKIQPAKLEDSAVYLCASSLDLFAGYTFGSGTRLTVV.

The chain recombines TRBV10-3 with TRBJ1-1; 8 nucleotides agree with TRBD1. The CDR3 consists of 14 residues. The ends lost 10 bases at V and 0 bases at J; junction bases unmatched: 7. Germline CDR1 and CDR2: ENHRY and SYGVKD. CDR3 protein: CATWTGPMNTEAFF. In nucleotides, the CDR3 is TGTGCCACCTGGACAGGGCCTATGAACACTGAAGCTTTCTTT.

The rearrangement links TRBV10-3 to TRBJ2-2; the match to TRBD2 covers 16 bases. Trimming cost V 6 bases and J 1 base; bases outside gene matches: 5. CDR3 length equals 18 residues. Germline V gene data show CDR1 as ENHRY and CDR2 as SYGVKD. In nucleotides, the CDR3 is TGTGCCATCAGCGGGACTAGCGGGGGGGCCCGGAACACCGGGGAGCTGTTTTTT. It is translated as CAISGTSGGARNTGELFF.

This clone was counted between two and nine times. CDR3 protein: CASSLAGTGYYGYTF. The CDR3 DNA follows: TGTGCCAGCAGCTTAGCCGGGACAGGGTACTATGGCTACACCTTC. J is TRBJ1-2 and V is TRBV11-2, with 9 bases fitting TRBD1. CDR1 is SGHAT, CDR2 FQNNGV, per germline. J was trimmed by 3 bases and V by 1 base; bases with no gene match: 3. CDR3 length: 15 amino acids. Supplemented by reference TRBV11-2 and TRBJ1-2, the full variable domain reads EAGVAQSPRYKIIEKRQSVAFWCNPISGHATLYWYQQILGQGPKLLIQFQNNGVVDDSQLPKDRFSAERLKGVDSTLKIQPAKLEDSAVYLCASSLAGTGYYGYTFGSGTRLTVV.

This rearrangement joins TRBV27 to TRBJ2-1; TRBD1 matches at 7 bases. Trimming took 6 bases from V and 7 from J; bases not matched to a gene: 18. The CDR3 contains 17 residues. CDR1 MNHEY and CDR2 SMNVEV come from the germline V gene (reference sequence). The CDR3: CASRMIGGQIALNEQFF. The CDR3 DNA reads TGTGCCAGCAGGATGATAGGGGGACAGATCGCTTTAAATGAGCAGTTCTTC.

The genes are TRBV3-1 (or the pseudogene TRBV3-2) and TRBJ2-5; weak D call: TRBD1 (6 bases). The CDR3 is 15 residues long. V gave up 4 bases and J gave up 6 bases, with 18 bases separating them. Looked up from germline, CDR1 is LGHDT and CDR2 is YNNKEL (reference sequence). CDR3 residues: CASSRSQGMVQTQYF. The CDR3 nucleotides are TGTGCCAGCAGCCGATCTCAGGGGATGGTGCAGACCCAGTACTTC.

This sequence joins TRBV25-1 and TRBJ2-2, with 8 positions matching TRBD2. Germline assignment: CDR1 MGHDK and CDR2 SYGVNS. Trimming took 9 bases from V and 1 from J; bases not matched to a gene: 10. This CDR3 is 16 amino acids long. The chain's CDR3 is CASRKSGGRNTGELFF. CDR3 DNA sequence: TGTGCCAGTAGAAAGAGCGGGGGCCGGAACACCGGGGAGCTGTTTTTT.

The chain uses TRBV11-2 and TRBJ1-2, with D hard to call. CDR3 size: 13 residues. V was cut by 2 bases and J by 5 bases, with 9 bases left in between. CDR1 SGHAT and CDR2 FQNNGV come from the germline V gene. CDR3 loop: CASSLRGPYGYTF. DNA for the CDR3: TGTGCCAGCAGCTTACGGGGTCCTTATGGCTACACCTTC.

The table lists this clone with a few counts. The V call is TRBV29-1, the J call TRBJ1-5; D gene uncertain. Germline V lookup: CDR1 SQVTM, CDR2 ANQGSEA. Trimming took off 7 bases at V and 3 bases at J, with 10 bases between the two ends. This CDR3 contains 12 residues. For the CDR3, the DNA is TGCAGCGCGATCGACTCCAATCAGCCCCAGCATTTT. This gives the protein CSAIDSNQPQHF. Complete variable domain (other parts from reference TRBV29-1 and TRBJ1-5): SAVISQKPSRDICQRGTSLTIQCQVDSQVTMMFWYRQQPGQSLTLIATANQGSEATYESGFVIDKFPISRPNLTFSTLTVSNMSPEDSSIYLCSAIDSNQPQHFGDGTRLSIL.

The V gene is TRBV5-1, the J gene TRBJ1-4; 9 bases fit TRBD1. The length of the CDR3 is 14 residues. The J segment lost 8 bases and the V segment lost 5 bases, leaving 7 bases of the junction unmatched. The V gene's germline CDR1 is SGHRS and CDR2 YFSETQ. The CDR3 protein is CASSPGTGREKLFF. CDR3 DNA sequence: TGCGCCAGCAGTCCCGGGACAGGGAGAGAAAAACTGTTTTTT.

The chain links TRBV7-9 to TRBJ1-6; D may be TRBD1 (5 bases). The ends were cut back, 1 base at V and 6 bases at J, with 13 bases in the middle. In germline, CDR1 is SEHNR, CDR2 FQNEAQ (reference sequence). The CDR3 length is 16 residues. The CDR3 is CASSLGIQGGNSPLHF. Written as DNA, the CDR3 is TGTGCCAGCAGCTTAGGTATCCAGGGAGGTAATTCACCCCTCCACTTT. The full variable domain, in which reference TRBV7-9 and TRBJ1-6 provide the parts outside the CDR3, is DTGVSQNPRHKITKRGQNVTFRCDPISEHNRLYWYRQTLGQGPEFLTYFQNEAQLEKSRLLSDRFSAERPKGSFSTLEIQRTEQGDSAMYLCASSLGIQGGNSPLHFGNGTRLTVT.

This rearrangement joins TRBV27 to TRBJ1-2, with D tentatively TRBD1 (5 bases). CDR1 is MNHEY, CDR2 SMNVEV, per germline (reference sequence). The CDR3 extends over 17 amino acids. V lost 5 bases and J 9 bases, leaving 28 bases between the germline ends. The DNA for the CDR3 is TGTGCCAGCAGTCCCCAAGTACCCGACGGGGGAGGTAGGAGCTACACCTTC. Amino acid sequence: CASSPQVPDGGGRSYTF.

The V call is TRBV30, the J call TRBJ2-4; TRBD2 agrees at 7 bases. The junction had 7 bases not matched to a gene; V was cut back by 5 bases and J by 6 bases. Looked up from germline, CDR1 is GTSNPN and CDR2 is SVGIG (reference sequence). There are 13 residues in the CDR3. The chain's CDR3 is CAWLSGTTNIQYF. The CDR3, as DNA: TGTGCCTGGCTTTCCGGGACTACAAACATTCAGTACTTC.

This CDR3 is CASSYTGSYEQYF. CDR3 nucleotides: TGTGCCAGCAGTTATACAGGGTCCTACGAGCAGTACTTC. The chain couples TRBV6-5 to TRBJ2-7; maybe TRBD1 (6 bases). The CDR3 is 13 amino acids. V lost 3 bases and J lost 1, with 7 bases in between. CDR1 MNHEY and CDR2 SVGAGI come from the germline V gene.

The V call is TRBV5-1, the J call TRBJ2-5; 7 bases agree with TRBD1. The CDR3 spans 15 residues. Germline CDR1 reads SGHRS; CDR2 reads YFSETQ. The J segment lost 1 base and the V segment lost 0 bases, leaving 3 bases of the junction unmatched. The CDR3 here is CASSLGQGSQETQYF. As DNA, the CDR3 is TGCGCCAGCAGCTTGGGACAGGGCAGCCAAGAGACCCAGTACTTC.

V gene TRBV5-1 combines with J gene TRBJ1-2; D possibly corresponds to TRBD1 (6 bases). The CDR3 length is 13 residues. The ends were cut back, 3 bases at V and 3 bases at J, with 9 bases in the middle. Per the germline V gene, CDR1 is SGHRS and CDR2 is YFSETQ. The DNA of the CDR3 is TGCGCCAGCAGCTCGACAGGTGACTATGGCTACACCTTC. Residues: CASSSTGDYGYTF.

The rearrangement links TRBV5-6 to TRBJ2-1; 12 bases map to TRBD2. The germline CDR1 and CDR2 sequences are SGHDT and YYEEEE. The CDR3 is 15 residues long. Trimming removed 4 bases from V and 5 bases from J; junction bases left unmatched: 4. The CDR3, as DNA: TGTGCCAGCAGCGGGGGACTAGCGGGCAACAATGAGCAGTTCTTC. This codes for CASSGGLAGNNEQFF.

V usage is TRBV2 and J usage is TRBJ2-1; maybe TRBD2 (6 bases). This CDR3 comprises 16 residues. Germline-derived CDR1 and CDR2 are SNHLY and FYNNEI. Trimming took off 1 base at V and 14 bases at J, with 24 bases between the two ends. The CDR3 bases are TGTGCCAGCAGTGAAGACTTGGCGGGAACCATCTCGGGGAAGTTCTTC. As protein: CASSEDLAGTISGKFF.

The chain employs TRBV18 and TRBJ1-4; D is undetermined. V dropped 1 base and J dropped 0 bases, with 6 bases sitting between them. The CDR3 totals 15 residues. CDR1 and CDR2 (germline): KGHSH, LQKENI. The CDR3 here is CASSPQGATNEKLFF. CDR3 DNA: TGTGCCAGCTCACCACAGGGAGCAACTAATGAAAAACTGTTTTTT.

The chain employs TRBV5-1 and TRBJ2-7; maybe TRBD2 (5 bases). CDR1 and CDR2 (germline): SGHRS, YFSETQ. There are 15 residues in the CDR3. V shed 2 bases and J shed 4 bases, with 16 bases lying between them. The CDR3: CASSLGTRETYEQYF. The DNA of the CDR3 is TGCGCCAGCAGCTTAGGAACGAGGGAAACTTACGAGCAGTACTTC.

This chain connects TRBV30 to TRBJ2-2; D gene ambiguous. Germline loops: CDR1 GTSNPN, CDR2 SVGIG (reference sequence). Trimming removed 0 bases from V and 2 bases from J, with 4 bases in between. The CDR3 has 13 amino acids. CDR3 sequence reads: CAWSVLNTGELFF. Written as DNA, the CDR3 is TGTGCCTGGAGTGTACTCAACACCGGGGAGCTGTTTTTT.

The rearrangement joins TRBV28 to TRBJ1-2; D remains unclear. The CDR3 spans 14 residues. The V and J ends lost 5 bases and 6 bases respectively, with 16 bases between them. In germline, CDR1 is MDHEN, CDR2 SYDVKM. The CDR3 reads CASSPRRVRDGYTF. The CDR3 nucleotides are TGTGCCAGCAGTCCCAGGAGGGTTAGAGATGGCTACACCTTC.

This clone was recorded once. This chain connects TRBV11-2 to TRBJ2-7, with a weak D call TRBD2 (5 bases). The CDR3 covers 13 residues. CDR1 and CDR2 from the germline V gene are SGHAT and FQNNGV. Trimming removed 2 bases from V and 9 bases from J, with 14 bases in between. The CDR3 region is CASSLHAEGRQYF. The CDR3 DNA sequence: TGTGCCAGCAGCTTACATGCCGAGGGCAGGCAGTACTTC.

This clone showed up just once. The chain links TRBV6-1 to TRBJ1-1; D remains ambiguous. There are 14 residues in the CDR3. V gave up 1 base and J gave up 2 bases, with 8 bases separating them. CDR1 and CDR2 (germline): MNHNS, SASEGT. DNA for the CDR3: TGTGCCAGCAGTGAAGGGGCAGGTAACACTGAAGCTTTCTTT. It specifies CASSEGAGNTEAFF.

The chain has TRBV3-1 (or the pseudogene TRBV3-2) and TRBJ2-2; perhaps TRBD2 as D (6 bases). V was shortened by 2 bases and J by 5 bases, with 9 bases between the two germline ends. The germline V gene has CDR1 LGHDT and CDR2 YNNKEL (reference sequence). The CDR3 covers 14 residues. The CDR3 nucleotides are TGTGCCAGCAGCCAAAACGGAGGGACCGGGGAGCTGTTTTTT. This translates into CASSQNGGTGELFF.